The clone carrying this T cell receptor (beta chain) has a count of ten or more. Trimming took 5 bases from V and 7 from J, leaving 15 bases between them. This CDR3 has 14 amino acids. Germline CDR1 reads SGHAT; CDR2 reads FQNNGV. The data originate from a study of T cells of healthy individuals. TCRdb reanalysed the 5' RACE reads using MiXCR and keeps one entry per CDR3 protein. The sample holds tens of thousands of distinct CDR3 sequences, roughly 14% seen once. The sequence was obtained from a human donor in good health. This chain connects TRBV11-2 to TRBJ2-1, with D perhaps being TRBD1 or TRBD2 (7 bases each). Here the CDR3 DNA reads TGTGCCAGCAGCCTCAGACAGGGAGGGAATGAGCAGTTCTTC. Protein product: CASSLRQGGNEQFF.